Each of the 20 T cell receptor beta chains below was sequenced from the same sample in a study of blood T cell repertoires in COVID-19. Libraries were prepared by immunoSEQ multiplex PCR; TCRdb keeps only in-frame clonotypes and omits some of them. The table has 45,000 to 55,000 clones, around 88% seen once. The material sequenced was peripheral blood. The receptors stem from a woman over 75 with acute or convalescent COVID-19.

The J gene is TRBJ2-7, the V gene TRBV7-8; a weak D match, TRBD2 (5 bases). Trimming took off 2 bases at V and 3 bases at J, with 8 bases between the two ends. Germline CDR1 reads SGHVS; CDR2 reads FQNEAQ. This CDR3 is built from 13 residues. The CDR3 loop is CASSLSRGYEQYV. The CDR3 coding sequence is TGTGCCAGCAGCTTAAGTCGGGGCTACGAGCAGTACGTC.

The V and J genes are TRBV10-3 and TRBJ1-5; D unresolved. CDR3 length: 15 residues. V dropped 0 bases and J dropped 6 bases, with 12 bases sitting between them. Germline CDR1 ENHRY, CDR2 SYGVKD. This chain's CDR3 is CAISESSGMGQPQHF. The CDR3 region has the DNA TGTGCCATCAGTGAGTCCTCGGGGATGGGTCAGCCCCAGCATTTT.

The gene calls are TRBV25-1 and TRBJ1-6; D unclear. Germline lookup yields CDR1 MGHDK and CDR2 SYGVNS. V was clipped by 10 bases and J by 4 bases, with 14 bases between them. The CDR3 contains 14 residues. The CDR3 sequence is CATNAPPYNSPLHF. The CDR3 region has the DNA TGTGCCACCAACGCGCCGCCGTATAATTCACCCCTCCACTTT.

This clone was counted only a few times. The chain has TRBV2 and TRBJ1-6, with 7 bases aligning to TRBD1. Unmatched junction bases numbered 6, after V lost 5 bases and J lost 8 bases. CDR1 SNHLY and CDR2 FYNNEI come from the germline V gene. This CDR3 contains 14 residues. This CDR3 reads CASSTTGRDSPLHF. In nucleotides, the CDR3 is TGTGCCAGCAGTACGACAGGGCGGGATTCACCCCTCCACTTT.

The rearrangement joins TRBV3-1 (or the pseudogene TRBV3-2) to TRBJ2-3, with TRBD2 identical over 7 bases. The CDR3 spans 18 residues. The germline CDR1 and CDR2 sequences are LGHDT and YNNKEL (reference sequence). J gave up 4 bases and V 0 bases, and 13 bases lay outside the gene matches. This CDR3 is CASSQESWGRGRADTQYF. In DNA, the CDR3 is TGTGCCAGCAGCCAAGAGTCCTGGGGGAGGGGTAGGGCAGATACGCAGTATTTT.

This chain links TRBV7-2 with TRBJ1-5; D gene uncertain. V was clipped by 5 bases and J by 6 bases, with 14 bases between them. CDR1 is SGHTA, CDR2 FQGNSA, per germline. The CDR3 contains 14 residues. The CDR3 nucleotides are TGTGCCAGCAGCCCTTCCCGGGGAGGTCAGCCCCAGCATTTT. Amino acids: CASSPSRGGQPQHF.

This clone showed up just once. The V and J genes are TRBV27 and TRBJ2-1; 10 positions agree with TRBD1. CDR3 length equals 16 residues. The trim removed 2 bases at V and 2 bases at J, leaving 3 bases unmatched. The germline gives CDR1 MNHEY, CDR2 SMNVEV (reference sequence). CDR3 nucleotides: TGTGCCAGCAGTTTAAGGACAGGGGGTCCCTACAATGAGCAGTTCTTC. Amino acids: CASSLRTGGPYNEQFF.

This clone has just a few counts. CDR3 amino acids: CASSYAGEQETQYF. CDR3 bases: TGTGCCAGCAGTTATGCCGGGGAACAAGAGACCCAGTACTTC. The V and J genes are TRBV6-6 and TRBJ2-5; D perhaps matches TRBD2 (5 bases). The CDR3 spans 14 residues. V lost 3 bases and J 2 bases, leaving 10 bases between the germline ends. From germline, CDR1 is MNHNY and CDR2 SVGAGI (reference sequence).

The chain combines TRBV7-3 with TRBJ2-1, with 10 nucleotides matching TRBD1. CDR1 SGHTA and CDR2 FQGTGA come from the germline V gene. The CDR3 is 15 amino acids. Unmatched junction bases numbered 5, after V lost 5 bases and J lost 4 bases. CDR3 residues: CASSVDRGLYNEQFF. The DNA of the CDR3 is TGTGCCAGCAGCGTCGACAGGGGGCTTTACAATGAGCAGTTCTTC.

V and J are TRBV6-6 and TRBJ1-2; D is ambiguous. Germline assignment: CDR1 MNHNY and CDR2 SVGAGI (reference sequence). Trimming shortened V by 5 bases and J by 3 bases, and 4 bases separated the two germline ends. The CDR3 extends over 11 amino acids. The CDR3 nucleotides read TGTGCCAGCAGTCCCGACTATGGCTACACCTTC. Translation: CASSPDYGYTF.

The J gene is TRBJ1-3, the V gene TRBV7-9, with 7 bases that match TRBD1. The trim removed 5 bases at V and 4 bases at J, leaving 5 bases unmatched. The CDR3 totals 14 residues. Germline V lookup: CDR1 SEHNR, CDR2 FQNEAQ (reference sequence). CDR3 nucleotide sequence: TGTGCCAGCAGCAAAACAGGGGTGGGAAACACCATATATTTT. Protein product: CASSKTGVGNTIYF.

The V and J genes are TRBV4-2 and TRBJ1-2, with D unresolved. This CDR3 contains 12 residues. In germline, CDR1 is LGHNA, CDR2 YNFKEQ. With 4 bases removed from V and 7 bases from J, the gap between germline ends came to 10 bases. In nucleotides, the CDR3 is TGTGCCAGCAGCCGGAGGGAGGGTGGCTACACCTTC. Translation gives CASSRREGGYTF.

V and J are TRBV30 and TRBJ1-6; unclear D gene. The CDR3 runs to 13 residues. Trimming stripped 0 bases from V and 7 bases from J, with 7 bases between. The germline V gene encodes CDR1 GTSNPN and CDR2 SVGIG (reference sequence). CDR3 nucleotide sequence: TGTGCCTGGAGTGTAGCCAGGAATTCACCCCTCCACTTT. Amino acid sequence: CAWSVARNSPLHF.

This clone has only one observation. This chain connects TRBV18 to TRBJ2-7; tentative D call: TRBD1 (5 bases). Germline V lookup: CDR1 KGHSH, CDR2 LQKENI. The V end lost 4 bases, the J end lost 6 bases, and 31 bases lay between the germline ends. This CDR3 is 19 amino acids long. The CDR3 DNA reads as TGTGCCAGCTCACGTCTGGAACCCCTCGCGGTCGAGACAGCAGGCGAGCAGTACTTC. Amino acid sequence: CASSRLEPLAVETAGEQYF.

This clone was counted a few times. The CDR3 DNA sequence: TGTGCCAGCAGCCCCGGGACAGGGAGCGGAGCCAAAAACATTCAGTACTTC. Amino acid sequence: CASSPGTGSGAKNIQYF. The chain combines TRBV5-4 with TRBJ2-4; 9 nucleotides match TRBD1. With 4 bases clipped from V and 0 bases from J, the junction kept 8 bases outside the gene matches. Germline V lookup: CDR1 SGHNT, CDR2 YYREEE (reference sequence). This CDR3 is 17 amino acids long.

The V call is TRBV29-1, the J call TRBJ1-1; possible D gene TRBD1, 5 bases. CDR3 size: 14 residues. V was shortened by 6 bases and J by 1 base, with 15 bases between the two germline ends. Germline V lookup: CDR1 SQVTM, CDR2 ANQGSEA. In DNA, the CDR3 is TGCAGCGTCAAGGGAGGAGGGGCGAACACTGAAGCTTTCTTT. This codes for CSVKGGGANTEAFF.

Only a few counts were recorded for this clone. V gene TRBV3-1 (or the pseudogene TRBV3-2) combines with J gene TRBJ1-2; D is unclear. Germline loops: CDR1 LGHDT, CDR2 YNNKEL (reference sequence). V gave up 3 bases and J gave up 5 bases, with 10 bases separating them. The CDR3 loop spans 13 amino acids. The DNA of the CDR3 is TGTGCCAGCAGCCAGGGAGGAAGGTATGGCTACACCTTC. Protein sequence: CASSQGGRYGYTF.

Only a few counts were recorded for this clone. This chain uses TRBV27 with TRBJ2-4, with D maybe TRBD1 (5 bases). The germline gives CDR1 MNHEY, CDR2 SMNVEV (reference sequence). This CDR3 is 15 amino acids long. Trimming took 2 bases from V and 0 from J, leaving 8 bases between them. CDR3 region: CASSLGALAKNIQYF. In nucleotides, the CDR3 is TGTGCCAGCAGTTTAGGGGCTTTAGCCAAAAACATTCAGTACTTC.

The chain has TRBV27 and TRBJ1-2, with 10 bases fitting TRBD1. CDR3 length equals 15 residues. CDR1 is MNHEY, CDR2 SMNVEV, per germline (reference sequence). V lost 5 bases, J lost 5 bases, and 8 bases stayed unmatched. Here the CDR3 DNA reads TGTGCCAGCAGTGGGACAGGGGTATTTAGTTATGGCTACACCTTC. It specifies CASSGTGVFSYGYTF.

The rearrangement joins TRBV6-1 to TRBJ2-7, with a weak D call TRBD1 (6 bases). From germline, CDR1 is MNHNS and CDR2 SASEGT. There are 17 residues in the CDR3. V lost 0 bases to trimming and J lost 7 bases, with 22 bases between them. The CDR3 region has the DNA TGTGCCAGCAGTGAAGCGCTTCAGGGGTCCTTTCTTCGGGAGCAGTACGTC. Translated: CASSEALQGSFLREQYV.